Shown below are 18 T cell receptor beta chains from a single sample sequenced in a study of T cells in localized non-small cell lung cancer. Method: immunoSEQ multiplex PCR; TCRdb's copy keeps in-frame clones and lacks some. The data contain 64,000 or so clones, 85% to 90% of them singletons. The sequencing used peripheral blood, collected before any cancer treatment. All receptors come from a woman aged 40-69 years with stage I lung adenocarcinoma.

V and J are TRBV7-3 and TRBJ1-1; D uncertain. The CDR3 is 13 residues long. The germline CDR1 and CDR2 sequences are SGHTA and FQGTGA. V lost 1 base, J lost 4 bases, and 7 bases lay in between. The CDR3 nucleotides read TGTGCCAGCAGCTTAAGCTGGGGCACTGAAGCTTTCTTT. Protein: CASSLSWGTEAFF.

The gene calls are TRBV6-5 and TRBJ1-1; 8 bases align to TRBD1. This CDR3 comprises 13 residues. Germline values: CDR1 MNHEY, CDR2 SVGAGI. J lost 5 bases, V lost 7 bases, and 6 bases had no gene match. The CDR3 DNA sequence: TGTGCCAGCATCCGGACAGGGCGGACTGAAGCTTTCTTT. Residues: CASIRTGRTEAFF.

The V call is TRBV5-5, the J call TRBJ1-3; D call uncertain. The V gene lost 0 bases and the J gene lost 4 bases, with 8 bases spanning the gap. Germline CDR1 is SGHKS and CDR2 is YYEKEE (reference sequence). The CDR3 has 14 amino acids. The CDR3: CASSLGGPGNTIYF. In DNA, the CDR3 is TGTGCCAGCAGCTTGGGGGGTCCAGGAAACACCATATATTTT.

Only one count was recorded for this clone. CDR3 coding DNA: TGTGCCAGCAGCGATCCTATAGCGGGAACTGGTCGGTACGAGCAGTACTTC. This gives the protein CASSDPIAGTGRYEQYF. The rearrangement joins TRBV9 to TRBJ2-7; TRBD2 agrees at 8 bases. Germline V gene sequence: CDR1 SGDLS, CDR2 YYNGEE. This CDR3 contains 17 residues. V shed 3 bases, J shed 4 bases, and the junction held 15 bases outside the gene matches.

The chain joins TRBV5-1 to TRBJ1-1; D is unclear. The germline gives CDR1 SGHRS, CDR2 YFSETQ. V shed 1 base and J shed 3 bases, with 16 bases lying between them. The CDR3 length is 16 residues. CDR3: CASSLIPKAVDTEAFF. CDR3 DNA: TGCGCCAGCAGCTTGATCCCCAAGGCGGTCGACACTGAAGCTTTCTTT.

This chain joins TRBV19 and TRBJ1-1; 7 bases match TRBD1. CDR1 LNHDA and CDR2 SQIVND come from the germline V gene (reference sequence). CDR3 length equals 18 residues. After removal of 5 bases from V and 2 bases from J, the junction contained 17 bases not matched to a gene. In DNA form, the CDR3 reads TGTGCCAGTAGTCTCGCACCCTACAGGGGTCTGAGCAACACTGAAGCTTTCTTT. Translating gives CASSLAPYRGLSNTEAFF.

This clone appeared once. The rearrangement links TRBV4-1 to TRBJ2-1, with 11 bases lining up with TRBD2. V lost 0 bases and J lost 7; bases outside the gene matches: 8. The CDR3 sequence is 17 residues long. CDR1 is MGHRA and CDR2 is YSYEKL in the germline V gene. The CDR3 loop reads CASSQDRSSGRRNEQFF. The DNA of the CDR3 is TGCGCCAGCAGCCAAGATCGGTCTAGCGGGAGGCGGAATGAGCAGTTCTTC.

The chain employs TRBV7-6 and TRBJ1-1; D perhaps matches TRBD1 (6 bases). Germline CDR1 SGHVS, CDR2 FNYEAQ. V was cut by 3 bases and J by 1 base, with 12 bases left in between. The CDR3 extends over 15 amino acids. The CDR3 DNA sequence: TGTGCCAGCAGCTTGGGGGCGGGGAGGAACACTGAAGCTTTCTTT. Encoded protein: CASSLGAGRNTEAFF.

The chain uses TRBV19 and TRBJ1-1; 9 bases are a match to TRBD1. J was trimmed by 1 base and V by 9 bases; bases with no gene match: 6. CDR3 length: 14 amino acids. Germline V gene sequence: CDR1 LNHDA, CDR2 SQIVND (reference sequence). The CDR3 DNA reads TGTGCCAGCAGAGGGGACAGGGAGAACACTGAAGCTTTCTTT. Its translation is CASRGDRENTEAFF.

This clone was picked up one time. The rearrangement joins TRBV9 to TRBJ1-1, with D unresolved. Per germline, CDR1 SGDLS and CDR2 YYNGEE. The CDR3 sequence is 14 residues long. Between the trimmed V and J ends, which lost 0 bases and 2 bases, there was a span of 8 bases. The DNA of the CDR3 is TGTGCCAGCAGCGTAGTTGGGTCCAACACTGAAGCTTTCTTT. Translation gives CASSVVGSNTEAFF.

The chain recombines TRBV4-3 with TRBJ1-3; the match to TRBD1 covers 11 bases. V gave up 4 bases and J gave up 3 bases; unmatched junction bases: 11. The CDR3 covers 18 residues. Germline loops: CDR1 LGHNA, CDR2 YSLEER. CDR3 DNA: TGCGCCAGCAGCCCTTGGTCCGGGACAGGGGGTTTTGGAAACACCATATATTTT. It yields the protein CASSPWSGTGGFGNTIYF.

This chain joins TRBV9 and TRBJ1-1, with D perhaps TRBD1 (5 bases). V lost 4 bases, J lost 11 bases, and 18 bases lay in between. The V gene's germline CDR1 is SGDLS and CDR2 YYNGEE. The CDR3 has 13 residues. CDR3 in DNA: TGTGCCAGCAGCCGCCGTGGGACTGCCGAGGCTTTCTTT. Translating gives CASSRRGTAEAFF.

This clone was seen more than once but under ten times. V and J are TRBV19 and TRBJ1-1; tentatively, D is TRBD1 (6 bases). V was shortened by 4 bases and J by 8 bases, with 20 bases between the two germline ends. Germline V gene lookup returns CDR1 LNHDA and CDR2 SQIVND (reference sequence). CDR3 length equals 15 residues. CDR3 in amino acids: CASSRAGGGRTEAFF. The CDR3 nucleotides read TGTGCCAGTAGTAGAGCGGGGGGCGGGAGGACGGAAGCTTTCTTT.

This chain links TRBV6-5 with TRBJ2-7, with D possibly matching TRBD2 (5 bases). The CDR3 has 13 residues. Germline V gene lookup returns CDR1 MNHEY and CDR2 SVGAGI. V shed 2 bases and J shed 3 bases, with 8 bases lying between them. The CDR3 nucleotides read TGTGCCAGCAGTTACGGGGAGAACTACGAGCAGTACTTC. The encoded protein is CASSYGENYEQYF.

The rearrangement links TRBV5-8 to TRBJ1-6, with D hard to call. CDR1 SGHTS and CDR2 YDEGEE come from the germline V gene. Trimming removed 5 bases at V and 0 bases at J, with 6 bases between. The CDR3 consists of 14 residues. CDR3 DNA: TGTGCCAGCAGTACTAGCTCCTATAATTCACCCCTCCACTTT. Its translation is CASSTSSYNSPLHF.

The rearrangement joins TRBV25-1 to TRBJ1-1, with D unclear. The CDR3 sequence is 13 residues long. CDR1 and CDR2 from the germline V gene are MGHDK and SYGVNS. The V gene lost 7 bases and the J gene lost 1 base, with 10 bases spanning the gap. The CDR3 region has the DNA TGTGCCAGCACGGCTGGACCGAACACTGAAGCTTTCTTT. The encoded protein is CASTAGPNTEAFF.

The chain recombines TRBV7-9 with TRBJ1-1, with 9 bases that match TRBD1. This CDR3 is built from 15 residues. Germline lookup yields CDR1 SEHNR and CDR2 FQNEAQ (reference sequence). Trimming removed 5 bases from V and 6 bases from J; junction bases left unmatched: 10. In DNA form, the CDR3 reads TGTGCCAGCAGCCTAACAGGGGGCAGTACGGCTGAAGCTTTCTTT. Its protein is CASSLTGGSTAEAFF.

The chain is built from TRBV2 and TRBJ2-3; 8 bases match TRBD1. The germline V gene has CDR1 SNHLY and CDR2 FYNNEI. CDR3 length: 14 residues. V dropped 5 bases and J dropped 0; count of bases not matched to a gene: 1. CDR3 residues: CASSWDRSTDTQYF. Here the CDR3 DNA reads TGTGCCAGCAGTTGGGACAGGAGCACAGATACGCAGTATTTT.